The T cell receptor beta chain described here comes from a study of cytomegalovirus exposure and HLA in healthy donors. PCR primers comprised 60 Vbeta and 13 Jbeta primers. The protocol was immunoSEQ multiplex PCR, while the TCRdb copy is restricted to in-frame clones and leaves out a portion. In the table there are over 65,000 clones, less than 85% of which are singletons. The CDR3 contains 13 residues. In germline, CDR1 is GTSNPN, CDR2 SVGIG (reference sequence). With 3 bases removed from V and 7 bases from J, the gap between germline ends came to 15 bases. The J gene is TRBJ1-1, the V gene TRBV30, with TRBD1 as a possible D gene (6 bases). This clonotype was obtained from a human donor in good health. Sequencing was performed on PBMCs. Here the CDR3 reads CAWSDGKDSEAFF. The CDR3 nucleotides are TGTGCCTGGAGCGATGGGAAGGACAGTGAAGCTTTCTTT.